The 27 T cell receptor beta chains reported below all come from one sample, sequenced in a study of blood T cell repertoires in COVID-19. Produced via immunoSEQ multiplex PCR; TCRdb's table is partial and in-frame only. This table holds about 120,000 clones, around 80% found once. Sequencing was performed on peripheral blood. Source of these receptors: a man aged 70-80 years with acute or convalescent COVID-19.

The V call is TRBV9, the J call TRBJ1-4; no definite D call. Trimming stripped 4 bases from V and 5 bases from J, with 15 bases between. Germline CDR1 and CDR2: SGDLS and YYNGEE. The CDR3 loop spans 15 amino acids. CDR3 sequence reads: CASSPSGGWNEKLFF. CDR3 in DNA: TGTGCCAGCAGCCCCTCGGGAGGGTGGAATGAAAAACTGTTTTTT.

The chain has TRBV18 and TRBJ2-5; a possible D gene is TRBD1 (5 bases). Trimming removed 6 bases from V and 3 bases from J, with 11 bases in between. CDR1 and CDR2 (germline): KGHSH, LQKENI. CDR3 length equals 13 residues. The CDR3: CASSREAEETQYF. CDR3 DNA: TGTGCCAGCTCCAGGGAAGCAGAAGAGACCCAGTACTTC.

This chain uses TRBV2 with TRBJ1-1, with 8 bases matching TRBD1. J gave up 2 bases and V 5 bases, and 4 bases lay outside the gene matches. CDR1 and CDR2 from the germline V gene are SNHLY and FYNNEI. The CDR3 runs to 14 residues. CDR3 amino acids: CASSSGQGNTEAFF. The CDR3 nucleotides read TGTGCCAGCAGTTCTGGACAGGGTAACACTGAAGCTTTCTTT.

This chain uses TRBV19 with TRBJ1-5, with 7 bases aligning to TRBD1. Germline assignment: CDR1 LNHDA and CDR2 SQIVND (reference sequence). The CDR3 extends over 16 amino acids. V was clipped by 7 bases and J by 0 bases; unmatched bases: 9. CDR3 amino acids: CASTTERGLSNQPQHF. The CDR3 region has the DNA TGTGCCAGTACTACGGAAAGGGGGCTTAGCAATCAGCCCCAGCATTTT.

The J gene is TRBJ1-2, the V gene TRBV12-3 or TRBV12-4; D might be TRBD1 (5 bases). The CDR3 has 13 residues. Trimming shortened V by 3 bases and J by 8 bases, and 13 bases separated the two germline ends. The CDR3, as DNA: TGTGCCAGCAGTTTGGGTAGGGGCGGCGGCTACACCTTC. This codes for CASSLGRGGGYTF.

This chain uses TRBV7-9 with TRBJ1-2; 8 bases line up with TRBD1. The CDR3 loop spans 12 amino acids. CDR1 and CDR2 from the germline V gene are SEHNR and FQNEAQ (reference sequence). J gave up 7 bases and V 3 bases, and 1 base lay outside the gene matches. CDR3 coding DNA: TGTGCCAGCAGCTTCGGGACAGGTGGCTACACCTTC. It yields the protein CASSFGTGGYTF.

The CDR3 sequence is CAWRKAGQRNTIYF. CDR3 nucleotide sequence: TGTGCCTGGAGAAAGGCAGGGCAGCGAAACACCATATATTTT. The chain carries TRBV30 and TRBJ1-3, with D perhaps TRBD1 (5 bases). CDR1 and CDR2 from the germline V gene are GTSNPN and SVGIG (reference sequence). The CDR3 is made up of 14 amino acids. V lost 3 bases to trimming and J lost 5 bases, with 14 bases between them.

The rearrangement uses TRBV18 and TRBJ2-7, with D possibly TRBD1 on 5 matching bases. Germline lookup yields CDR1 KGHSH and CDR2 LQKENI. Trimming stripped 2 bases from V and 6 bases from J, with 20 bases between. This CDR3 is 16 amino acids long. The CDR3 bases are TGTGCCAGCTCACCAATCGGCGGACAAGGGTCCATCGAGCAGTACTTC. Translation: CASSPIGGQGSIEQYF. Full variable domain (rest looked up from reference TRBV18 and TRBJ2-7): NAGVMQNPRHLVRRRGQEARLRCSPMKGHSHVYWYRQLPEEGLKFMVYLQKENIIDESGMPKERFSAEFPKEGPSILRIQQVVRGDSAAYFCASSPIGGQGSIEQYFGPGTRLTVT.

The rearrangement uses TRBV19 and TRBJ2-4; D perhaps matches TRBD2 (5 bases). The CDR3 extends over 15 amino acids. Germline CDR1 reads LNHDA; CDR2 reads SQIVND (reference sequence). The V end lost 7 bases, the J end lost 2 bases, and 15 bases lay between the germline ends. CDR3 sequence: CASKGSPGSKNIQYF. CDR3 bases: TGTGCCAGTAAGGGCTCTCCGGGATCCAAAAACATTCAGTACTTC.

V is TRBV4-2 and J is TRBJ1-6, with 9 bases aligning to TRBD1. CDR1 is LGHNA and CDR2 is YNFKEQ in the germline V gene. This CDR3 has 15 amino acids. The J segment lost 13 bases and the V segment lost 0 bases, leaving 7 bases of the junction unmatched. This CDR3 reads CASSQDRQGVGPLHF. DNA of the CDR3: TGTGCCAGCAGCCAAGATAGACAGGGGGTTGGGCCCCTCCACTTT.

The chain has TRBV10-3 and TRBJ2-6; D perhaps matches TRBD2 (6 bases). V lost 7 bases, J lost 0 bases, and 10 bases lay in between. Looked up from germline, CDR1 is ENHRY and CDR2 is SYGVKD. The CDR3 is 15 amino acids. DNA of the CDR3: TGTGCCATCAATCCGGGGGTCTCTGGGGCCAACGTCCTGACTTTC. It codes for CAINPGVSGANVLTF.

The chain has TRBV5-1 and TRBJ1-1; TRBD1 agrees at 10 bases. V shed 7 bases and J 4 bases; nucleotides not matched to a gene: 16. CDR3 size: 17 residues. The germline gives CDR1 SGHRS, CDR2 YFSETQ. The CDR3 nucleotides are TGCGCCAGCCGTAGAACCACTGACAGGGGGCGAGGCACTGAAGCTTTCTTT. Amino acid sequence: CASRRTTDRGRGTEAFF.

This rearrangement joins TRBV2 to TRBJ2-3; D possibly corresponds to TRBD1 (7 bases). This CDR3 is 15 amino acids long. From germline, CDR1 is SNHLY and CDR2 FYNNEI. V lost 7 bases and J lost 3, with 17 bases in between. The CDR3: CASKGGRGPTDTQYF. The DNA for the CDR3 is TGTGCCAGCAAGGGAGGAAGGGGGCCAACAGATACGCAGTATTTT.

The chain links TRBV19 to TRBJ2-7; weak D call: TRBD2 (6 bases). Trimming removed 3 bases from V and 6 bases from J, with 15 bases in between. Germline V gene lookup returns CDR1 LNHDA and CDR2 SQIVND (reference sequence). This CDR3 contains 14 residues. CDR3 sequence (DNA): TGTGCCAGTAGTATCTCCCGGCGGGGCGTCGAGCAGTACTTC. Translated, it gives CASSISRRGVEQYF.

The gene calls are TRBV24-1 and TRBJ2-1; TRBD2 matches at 12 bases. The CDR3 sequence is 17 residues long. With 4 bases clipped from V and 5 bases from J, the junction kept 8 bases outside the gene matches. The V gene's germline CDR1 is KGHDR and CDR2 SFDVKD. The CDR3 reads CATSDRSSSGGDNEQFF. The DNA of the CDR3 is TGTGCCACCAGTGACCGAAGCTCTAGCGGGGGGGACAATGAGCAGTTCTTC.

The chain uses TRBV4-1 and TRBJ2-7; 12 bases fit TRBD2. Germline V lookup: CDR1 MGHRA, CDR2 YSYEKL. V was clipped by 3 bases and J by 3 bases; unmatched bases: 6. This CDR3 is 16 amino acids long. The CDR3 region is CASSQETSGGFYEQYF. In nucleotides, the CDR3 is TGCGCCAGCAGCCAGGAGACTAGCGGGGGATTCTACGAGCAGTACTTC.

V usage is TRBV7-9 and J usage is TRBJ1-4; TRBD1 matches at 10 bases. With 4 bases clipped from V and 8 bases from J, the junction kept 7 bases outside the gene matches. This CDR3 is built from 15 residues. Germline-derived CDR1 and CDR2 are SEHNR and FQNEAQ (reference sequence). The CDR3 nucleotides are TGTGCCAGCAGCTCCACCGGGACAGGGGCAGAAAAACTGTTTTTT. It codes for CASSSTGTGAEKLFF.

The chain links TRBV18 to TRBJ2-7; 7 bases are a match to TRBD2. The germline gives CDR1 KGHSH, CDR2 LQKENI. Losses at the gene ends were 5 bases for V and 2 bases for J; bases not matched to a gene: 6. The CDR3 sequence is 14 residues long. Written as DNA, the CDR3 is TGTGCCAGCTCAGAGACTAGCCTTCCCTACGAGCAGTACTTC. Translating it yields CASSETSLPYEQYF. Full variable domain (remainder filled in from reference TRBV18 and TRBJ2-7): NAGVMQNPRHLVRRRGQEARLRCSPMKGHSHVYWYRQLPEEGLKFMVYLQKENIIDESGMPKERFSAEFPKEGPSILRIQQVVRGDSAAYFCASSETSLPYEQYFGPGTRLTVT.

This clone was seen more than once but under ten times. V usage is TRBV6-4 and J usage is TRBJ2-2; 8 bases are a match to TRBD2. V lost 0 bases and J lost 6; bases outside the gene matches: 9. Germline CDR1 and CDR2: MRHNA and SNTAGT. The CDR3 has 17 residues. For the CDR3, the DNA is TGTGCCAGCAGTGACTCCGTCGACGGGGGGGCAGCCGGGGAGCTGTTTTTT. Amino acids: CASSDSVDGGAAGELFF.

The rearrangement links TRBV3-1 (or the pseudogene TRBV3-2) to TRBJ2-2, with D perhaps matching TRBD1 (5 bases). V lost 3 bases and J 6 bases, leaving 11 bases between the germline ends. The CDR3 length is 14 residues. Germline V gene lookup returns CDR1 LGHDT and CDR2 YNNKEL (reference sequence). The CDR3 loop is CASSQRQTSGELFF. CDR3 bases: TGTGCCAGCAGCCAGAGACAGACATCCGGGGAGCTGTTTTTT.

This clone was seen more than once but under ten times. The gene calls are TRBV29-1 and TRBJ2-3; 10 nucleotides match TRBD2. With 4 bases clipped from V and 4 bases from J, the junction kept 8 bases outside the gene matches. This CDR3 comprises 15 residues. In germline, CDR1 is SQVTM, CDR2 ANQGSEA. The chain's CDR3 is CSVVPTSGAADTQYF. For the CDR3, the DNA is TGCAGCGTTGTTCCTACTAGCGGGGCCGCAGATACGCAGTATTTT.

The chain recombines TRBV19 with TRBJ2-3; 10 nucleotides align to TRBD1. V dropped 7 bases and J dropped 6; count of bases not matched to a gene: 7. CDR1 and CDR2 from the germline V gene are LNHDA and SQIVND (reference sequence). This CDR3 has 14 amino acids. The CDR3 reads CASTSTGGADTQYF. CDR3 nucleotide sequence: TGTGCCAGTACGTCGACAGGGGGCGCGGATACGCAGTATTTT. Supplemented by reference TRBV19 and TRBJ2-3, the full variable domain reads DGGITQSPKYLFRKEGQNVTLSCEQNLNHDAMYWYRQDPGQGLRLIYYSQIVNDFQKGDIAEGYSVSREKKESFPLTVTSAQKNPTAFYLCASTSTGGADTQYFGPGTRLTVL.

This clone came up a few times. The chain links TRBV3-1 (or the pseudogene TRBV3-2) to TRBJ1-6; D may be TRBD1 (5 bases). V dropped 5 bases and J dropped 7 bases, with 12 bases sitting between them. The germline gives CDR1 LGHDT, CDR2 YNNKEL (reference sequence). The CDR3 is 14 residues long. CDR3 in amino acids: CASSYPRENSPLHF. The CDR3 DNA is TGTGCCAGCAGCTACCCCAGGGAAAATTCACCCCTCCACTTT.

The rearrangement joins TRBV2 to TRBJ2-2; the match to TRBD1 covers 8 bases. With V trimmed by 6 bases and J by 4 bases, 4 bases remained unmatched. Germline CDR1 SNHLY, CDR2 FYNNEI. This CDR3 contains 14 residues. The CDR3 sequence: CASSEQGGTGELFF. CDR3 DNA: TGTGCCAGCAGCGAACAGGGGGGCACCGGGGAGCTGTTTTTT.

The V gene is TRBV6-6, the J gene TRBJ1-6; the match to TRBD1 covers 9 bases. The CDR3 runs 14 residues. Germline loops: CDR1 MNHNY, CDR2 SVGAGI (reference sequence). The J segment lost 7 bases and the V segment lost 6 bases, leaving 4 bases of the junction unmatched. The CDR3 region is CASRPGTGNSPLHF. The CDR3 region has the DNA TGTGCCAGCAGACCCGGGACAGGGAATTCACCCCTCCACTTT.

The CDR3 loop is CASSAAVGEFF. CDR3 nucleotide sequence: TGTGCCAGCAGCGCGGCTGTAGGGGAGTTCTTC. The V and J genes are TRBV7-2 and TRBJ2-1; tentative D call: TRBD1 (5 bases). V was pared by 5 bases and J by 14 bases, with 13 bases between. The CDR3 has 11 amino acids. Germline V CDR1 and CDR2: SGHTA, FQGNSA.

The V gene is TRBV5-1, the J gene TRBJ1-6, with 7 bases matching TRBD1. The J segment lost 0 bases and the V segment lost 4 bases, leaving 4 bases of the junction unmatched. Germline CDR1 reads SGHRS; CDR2 reads YFSETQ. The CDR3 totals 16 residues. CDR3 amino acids: CASSPTGSSYNSPLHF. The CDR3 DNA follows: TGCGCCAGCAGCCCGACAGGGAGCTCCTATAATTCACCCCTCCACTTT.